This T cell receptor beta chain was recorded in a study of breast tumors, draining lymph nodes, adjacent tissues. Study results and limitations: Luminal-like breast cancer showed significantly greater tumor-nontumor repertoire similarity than basal-like breast cancer did. Findings are consistent with lymph node origin and intratumoral expansion of most tumor T cells. Tumor TCR diversity was below lymph nodes but above nontumor tissue.

The table lists this clonotype with many counts. Its specificity is not known. TCRdb re-called the multiplex PCR reads through MiXCR, storing one row per CDR3 protein. In the table there are some 100,000 distinct CDR3 sequences, 21% of which are singletons. Axillary draining lymph nodes of breast cancer patients supplied the node samples. Germline V CDR1 and CDR2: DFQATT, SNEGSKA (reference sequence). CDR3 length: 15 amino acids. V lost 3 bases, J lost 2 bases, and 17 bases lay in between. The sequenced material came from axillary lymph node tissue. The chain is built from TRBV20-1 and TRBJ2-7; maybe TRBD2 (5 bases). The TCR comes from a female donor with breast cancer. Some clones in this sample may be carry-over from other donors' samples. The CDR3 here is CSARKRRPPTYEQYF. Here the CDR3 DNA reads TGCAGTGCTAGGAAGCGGCGGCCGCCGACCTACGAGCAGTACTTC.